This T cell receptor (beta chain) is from a study of blood T cell repertoires in COVID-19. The wider study: Material from acute and convalescent COVID-19 was sourced from the United States, Italy and Spain. The analysed material was cDNA or gDNA that came from T cells, B-cell-depleted T cells, or PBMCs.

Original analysis: Amplified reference gene primers provided the basis for estimating nucleated cell counts. Using immunoSEQ multiplex PCR, the repertoire was profiled, and TCRdb retains in-frame clones only, with some absent. The V and J calls and the clone size are those of that table, but D and trimming were determined from the DNA. Among 98,000 or so clones, about four fifths were seen once, and the ten largest hold 2.5% to 3.5%. Germline V lookup: CDR1 SNHLY, CDR2 FYNNEI. The V end lost 3 bases, the J end lost 4 bases, and 12 bases lay between the germline ends. The CDR3 extends over 14 amino acids.

The clonotype comes from a woman of 80 years or more with active or convalescent COVID-19. This sequence joins TRBV2 and TRBJ1-1; D is unclear. Sequenced sample: peripheral blood. The CDR3 sequence is CASSDGGWSTEAFF. The CDR3 DNA sequence: TGTGCCAGCAGTGATGGAGGGTGGAGCACTGAAGCTTTCTTT. Using reference TRBV2 and TRBJ1-1 for the parts outside the CDR3, the full variable domain is EPEVTQTPSHQVTQMGQEVILRCVPISNHLYFYWYRQILGQKVEFLVSFYNNEISEKSEIFDDQFSVERPDGSNFTLKIRSTKLEDSAMYFCASSDGGWSTEAFFGQGTRLTVV.